This T cell receptor (beta chain) was profiled in a study of stem cell transplantation in POMP-related autoinflammatory disease. Study summary: Before transplant, CD4+ T cells skewed naive and CD8+ proportions were low.

This clone occurred once. Its antigen is not known. The CDR3 consists of 15 residues. Germline CDR1 reads KGHDR; CDR2 reads SFDVKD. Trimming took off 9 bases at V and 3 bases at J, with 19 bases between the two ends. Findings and caveats of the study: PRAID patients trended toward lower TRB diversity and higher clonality in all analyzed T-cell subsets.

Clones were read by immunoSEQ multiplex PCR, and TCRdb kept only the in-frame ones, dropping some. The sample consists of some 70,000 clones, roughly 93% of them appearing once. Specimen: CD4+ T cells from PBMCs, collected after stem cell transplantation. The TCR originated in a human patient with POMP-related autoinflammation and immune dysregulation (PRAID). Some T cells may be graft donor cells. V gene TRBV24-1 combines with J gene TRBJ1-1; maybe TRBD1 (6 bases). The DNA of the CDR3 is TGTGCCACCCAAGGGGGGAAGCGTGGTTACACTGAAGCTTTCTTT. Translated: CATQGGKRGYTEAFF.